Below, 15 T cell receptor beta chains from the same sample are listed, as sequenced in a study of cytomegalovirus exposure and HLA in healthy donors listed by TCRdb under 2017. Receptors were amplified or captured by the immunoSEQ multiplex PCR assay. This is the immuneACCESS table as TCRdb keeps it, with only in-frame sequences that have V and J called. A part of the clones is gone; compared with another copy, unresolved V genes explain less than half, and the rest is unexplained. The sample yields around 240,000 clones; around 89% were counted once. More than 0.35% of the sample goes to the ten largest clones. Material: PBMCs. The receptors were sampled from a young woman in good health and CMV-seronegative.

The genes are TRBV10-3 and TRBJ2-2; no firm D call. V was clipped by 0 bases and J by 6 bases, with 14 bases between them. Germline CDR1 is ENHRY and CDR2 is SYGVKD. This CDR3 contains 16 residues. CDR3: CAISESDTGEAGELFF. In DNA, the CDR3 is TGTGCCATCAGTGAGTCAGACACCGGCGAAGCCGGGGAGCTGTTTTTT.

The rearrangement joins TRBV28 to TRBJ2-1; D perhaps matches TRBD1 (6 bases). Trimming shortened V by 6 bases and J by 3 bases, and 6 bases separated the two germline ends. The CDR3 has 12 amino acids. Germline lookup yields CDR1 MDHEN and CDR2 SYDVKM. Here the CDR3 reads CASRDSYNEQFF. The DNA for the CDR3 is TGTGCCAGCAGGGACAGCTACAATGAGCAGTTCTTC.

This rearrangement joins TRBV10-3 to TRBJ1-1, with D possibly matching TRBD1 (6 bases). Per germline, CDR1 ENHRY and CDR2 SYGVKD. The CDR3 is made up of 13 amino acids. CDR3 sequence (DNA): TGTACCGCCCCTAAACAGGGGAACACTGAAGCTTTCTTT. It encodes CTAPKQGNTEAFF.

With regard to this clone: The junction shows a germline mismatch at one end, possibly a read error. CDR3 bases: TGTGCTAGCAGCTTGGGTTCGGGTAATACGCAGTATTTT. Amino acid sequence: CASSLGSGNTQYF. The V and J genes are TRBV7-7 and TRBJ2-3; D unclear. Looked up from germline, CDR1 is SSHAT and CDR2 is FNYEAQ (reference sequence). The CDR3 has 13 amino acids.

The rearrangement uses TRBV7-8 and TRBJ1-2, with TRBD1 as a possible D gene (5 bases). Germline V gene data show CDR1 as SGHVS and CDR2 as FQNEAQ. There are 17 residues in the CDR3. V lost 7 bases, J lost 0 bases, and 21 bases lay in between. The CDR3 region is CASTQIVWGEANYGYTF. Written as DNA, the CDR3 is TGTGCCAGCACCCAGATCGTCTGGGGGGAAGCTAACTATGGCTACACCTTC.

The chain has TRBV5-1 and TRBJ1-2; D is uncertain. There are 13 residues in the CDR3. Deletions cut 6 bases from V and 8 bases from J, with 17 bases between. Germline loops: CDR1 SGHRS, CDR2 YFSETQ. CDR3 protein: CASKQVPGRGYTF. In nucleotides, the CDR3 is TGCGCCAGCAAACAAGTCCCGGGTCGCGGCTACACCTTC.

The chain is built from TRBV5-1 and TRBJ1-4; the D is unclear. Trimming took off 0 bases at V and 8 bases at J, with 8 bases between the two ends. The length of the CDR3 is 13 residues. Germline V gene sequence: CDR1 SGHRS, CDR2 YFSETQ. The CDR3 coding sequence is TGCGCCAGCAGCTTGGTAGCGAACGAAAAACTGTTTTTT. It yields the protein CASSLVANEKLFF.

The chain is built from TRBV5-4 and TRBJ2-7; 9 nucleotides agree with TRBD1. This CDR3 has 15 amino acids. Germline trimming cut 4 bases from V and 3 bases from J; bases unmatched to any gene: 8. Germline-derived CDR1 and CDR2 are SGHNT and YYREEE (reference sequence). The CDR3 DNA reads TGTGCCAGCAGCGCTGGCGGGACAGGGCTCTACGAGCAGTACTTC. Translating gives CASSAGGTGLYEQYF.

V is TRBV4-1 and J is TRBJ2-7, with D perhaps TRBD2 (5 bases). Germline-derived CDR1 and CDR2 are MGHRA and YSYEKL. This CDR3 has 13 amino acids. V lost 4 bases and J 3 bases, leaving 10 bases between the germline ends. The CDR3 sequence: CASSPLAGYEQYF. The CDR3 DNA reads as TGCGCCAGCAGCCCCCTGGCGGGCTACGAGCAGTACTTC.

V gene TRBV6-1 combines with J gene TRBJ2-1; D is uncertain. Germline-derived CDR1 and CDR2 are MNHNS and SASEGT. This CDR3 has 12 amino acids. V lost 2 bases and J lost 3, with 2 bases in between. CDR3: CASSERYNEQFF. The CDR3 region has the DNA TGTGCCAGCAGTGAACGCTACAATGAGCAGTTCTTC.

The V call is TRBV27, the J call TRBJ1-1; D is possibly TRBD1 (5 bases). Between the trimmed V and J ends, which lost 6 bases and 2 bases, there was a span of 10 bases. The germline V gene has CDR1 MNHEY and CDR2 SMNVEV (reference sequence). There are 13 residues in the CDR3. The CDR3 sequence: CASRTGQNTEAFF. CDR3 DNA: TGTGCCAGCAGGACTGGACAAAACACTGAAGCTTTCTTT.

DNA for the CDR3: TGTGCCTTGGGACAGGGAAACACCGGGGAGCTGTTTTTT. It yields the protein CALGQGNTGELFF. The chain has TRBV27 and TRBJ2-2; 9 bases line up with TRBD1. The V gene end was trimmed by 11 bases and the J gene end by 2 bases; junction bases not matched to a gene: 3. The length of the CDR3 is 13 residues. Germline V lookup: CDR1 MNHEY, CDR2 SMNVEV (reference sequence).

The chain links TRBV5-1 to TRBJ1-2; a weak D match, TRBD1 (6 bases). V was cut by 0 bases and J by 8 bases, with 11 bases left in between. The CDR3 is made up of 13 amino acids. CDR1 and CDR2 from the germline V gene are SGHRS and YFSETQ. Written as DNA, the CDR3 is TGCGCCAGCAGCTTGGATCCGGGACAAGGCTACACCTTC. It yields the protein CASSLDPGQGYTF.

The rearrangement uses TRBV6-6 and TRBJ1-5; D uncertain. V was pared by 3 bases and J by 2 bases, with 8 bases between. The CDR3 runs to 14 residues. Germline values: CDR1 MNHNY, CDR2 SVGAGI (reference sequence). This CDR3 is CASSYTVGNQPQHF. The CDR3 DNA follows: TGTGCCAGCAGTTATACGGTGGGCAATCAGCCCCAGCATTTT.

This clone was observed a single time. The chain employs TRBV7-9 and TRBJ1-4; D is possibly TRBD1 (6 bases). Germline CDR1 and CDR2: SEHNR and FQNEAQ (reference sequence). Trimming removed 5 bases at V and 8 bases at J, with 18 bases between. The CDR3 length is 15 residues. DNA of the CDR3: TGTGCCAGCAGCGAGCGACAGGAATGGCGCGAAAAACTGTTTTTT. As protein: CASSERQEWREKLFF.